This TCR beta chain was found in a study of post-analysis software for immune sequencing data. Study overall: Multiple sclerosis in the patients followed relapsing-remitting, secondary progressive and progressive-relapsing courses. Study observations and caveats: Higher frequency in patients than in controls was seen for roughly five TRBV segments, with TRBV5-6, TRBV5-1 and TRBV20-1 among them. Those with multiple sclerosis, the patient group, showed significantly lower normalized Chao1 diversity than controls.

TCR beta cDNA libraries had unique molecular identifiers. Between roughly 0.9 and 11 million T cells gave rise to a few hundred thousand cDNA molecules. TCRdb fed the PCR reads into MiXCR, producing one record per CDR3 protein. Here the sample spans about 430,000 distinct CDR3 sequences, 39% being singletons. This clonotype was seen more than once but under ten times. Its matching antigen is unknown. The V gene's germline CDR1 is SGDLS and CDR2 YYNGEE. The CDR3 loop spans 13 amino acids. V was clipped by 3 bases and J by 2 bases, with 7 bases between them. V usage is TRBV9 and J usage is TRBJ2-3, with no clear D. The sample consisted of blood. This TCR derives from a girl under 10 years old with multiple sclerosis. Here the CDR3 DNA reads TGTGCCAGCAGCGAGACTCACACAGATACGCAGTATTTT. Translation gives CASSETHTDTQYF.